This entry lists 11 T cell receptor beta chains sequenced from one sample in a study of shared clonotypes between healthy human individuals (dated by TCRdb to about 2020). To prepare the library, the immunoSEQ multiplex PCR assay was applied. Held by TCRdb, this immuneACCESS table contains in-frame sequences only and omits some clones. Under half of the omission traces to an unresolved V gene where checked; the cause of the rest is unknown. The sample contains approximately 88,000 clones, 68% of them found a single time. The ten biggest clones cover approximately 55% of the sample. Sequencing input: memory CD8+ T cells sorted from blood. The cell subset or site label corresponds to: CD45RO+ cells pooled with CCR7-negative TemRA cells. The receptors originated from a young man in good health.

This clone was detected only once. The chain links TRBV7-8 to TRBJ2-1, with D uncertain. This CDR3 is 13 amino acids long. V gave up 5 bases and J gave up 4 bases, with 9 bases separating them. Germline V gene lookup returns CDR1 SGHVS and CDR2 FQNEAQ. DNA of the CDR3: TGTGCCAGCAGCCCTGTGGATTACAATGAGCAGTTCTTC. Its translation is CASSPVDYNEQFF.

The J gene is TRBJ2-3, the V gene TRBV13; TRBD2 matches at 8 bases. J was trimmed by 4 bases and V by 5 bases; bases with no gene match: 14. The CDR3 length is 17 residues. The germline CDR1 and CDR2 sequences are PRHDT and FYEKMQ (reference sequence). CDR3 sequence: CASSPTPGLAHPDTQYF. The CDR3 bases are TGTGCCAGCAGCCCAACCCCTGGACTAGCTCACCCAGATACGCAGTATTTT.

This chain links TRBV27 with TRBJ2-7; D may be TRBD2 (7 bases). Trimming left V 3 bases short and J 4 bases short, with 10 bases between. The CDR3 is 13 amino acids. From germline, CDR1 is MNHEY and CDR2 SMNVEV (reference sequence). This CDR3 reads CASSLGGGYEQYF. CDR3 nucleotide sequence: TGTGCCAGCAGTTTGGGAGGGGGTTACGAGCAGTACTTC.

This clone has more than one count but fewer than ten. The chain joins TRBV5-1 to TRBJ1-5, with a weak D call TRBD1 (5 bases). Germline V gene data show CDR1 as SGHRS and CDR2 as YFSETQ. This CDR3 is built from 15 residues. The V and J ends lost 5 bases and 4 bases respectively, with 16 bases between them. The CDR3 protein is CASRPSFGGNQPQHF. The CDR3 nucleotides are TGCGCCAGCAGGCCCTCCTTCGGGGGGAATCAGCCCCAGCATTTT.

The rearrangement joins TRBV4-3 to TRBJ2-7; unclear D gene. Trimming removed 0 bases at V and 6 bases at J, with 12 bases between. CDR1 and CDR2 from the germline V gene are LGHNA and YSLEER. The CDR3 is 14 residues long. The DNA for the CDR3 is TGCGCCAGCAGCCAAGATTGGGGATCCATCGAGCAGTACTTC. This gives the protein CASSQDWGSIEQYF.

This clone was seen a handful of times. The V and J genes are TRBV6-5 and TRBJ2-1; 7 bases line up with TRBD2. CDR1 MNHEY and CDR2 SVGAGI come from the germline V gene. J gave up 3 bases and V 6 bases, and 5 bases lay outside the gene matches. The CDR3 is 14 amino acids. In DNA form, the CDR3 reads TGTGCCAGCAGCGCAAGCGGGGACTACAATGAGCAGTTCTTC. Translation gives CASSASGDYNEQFF.

The chain recombines TRBV9 with TRBJ2-1; 8 positions agree with TRBD2. CDR3 length: 17 amino acids. Germline V lookup: CDR1 SGDLS, CDR2 YYNGEE. V shed 0 bases, J shed 0 bases, and the junction held 5 bases outside the gene matches. The CDR3 protein is CASSVGGSGTSYNEQFF. CDR3 nucleotide sequence: TGTGCCAGCAGCGTAGGGGGTAGCGGGACCTCCTACAATGAGCAGTTCTTC.

This chain joins TRBV19 and TRBJ2-6; D is unresolved. The ends were cut back, 3 bases at V and 0 bases at J, with 6 bases in the middle. The CDR3 consists of 15 residues. The germline V gene encodes CDR1 LNHDA and CDR2 SQIVND (reference sequence). CDR3 DNA sequence: TGTGCCAGTAGTATGGGAAACTCTGGGGCCAACGTCCTGACTTTC. Translated, it gives CASSMGNSGANVLTF. The entire variable domain, with the rest obtained from reference TRBV19 and TRBJ2-6, is as follows: DGGITQSPKYLFRKEGQNVTLSCEQNLNHDAMYWYRQDPGQGLRLIYYSQIVNDFQKGDIAEGYSVSREKKESFPLTVTSAQKNPTAFYLCASSMGNSGANVLTFGAGSRLTVL.

This chain connects TRBV7-3 to TRBJ2-7; D is possibly TRBD2 (5 bases). V was pared by 3 bases and J by 6 bases, with 12 bases between. The CDR3 consists of 13 residues. Germline loops: CDR1 SGHTA, CDR2 FQGTGA. CDR3 bases: TGTGCCAGCAGCTTGAACGCGGGCGGCGAGCAGTACTTC. It is translated as CASSLNAGGEQYF.

The chain carries TRBV25-1 and TRBJ2-1, with D possibly being TRBD2 (6 bases). This CDR3 is built from 14 residues. The germline CDR1 and CDR2 sequences are MGHDK and SYGVNS. Trimming stripped 8 bases from V and 7 bases from J, with 18 bases between. The CDR3 DNA reads as TGTGCCAGCTCCCCCTCGGGGGACGTTAATGAGCAGTTCTTC. It codes for CASSPSGDVNEQFF.

The V and J genes are TRBV5-1 and TRBJ2-7, with 8 bases aligning to TRBD1. Per germline, CDR1 SGHRS and CDR2 YFSETQ. The CDR3 contains 14 residues. The V and J ends lost 1 base and 4 bases, in that order; junction bases with no gene match: 4. In DNA, the CDR3 is TGCGCCAGCAGCTTGACCGGACAGGGTTACGAGCAGTACTTC. This codes for CASSLTGQGYEQYF.